This T cell receptor (beta chain) was recovered during a study of T-cell reconstitution after alpha-beta-depleted transplantation in children (dated by TCRdb to the mid-2010s). As for the study more broadly: T-cell immune reconstitution after TCRalphabeta/CD19-depleted allogeneic hematopoietic cell transplantation in children was quantitatively tracked in the study by means of TCR repertoire profiling.

This clonotype was counted only a few times. The target of this receptor is not known. Base-call qualities are not available, and no considerably larger clone is one nucleotide away. The method was PCR. Data came from an Illumina HiSeq 2500. Molecular barcoding was employed in the preparation of TCR libraries, with unique molecular identifiers being used to normalize TCRbeta repertoire quantification. TCRdb itself trimmed the public reads at Q25 with fastp, ran MiXCR and retained productive beta chains. Every distinct CDR3 protein forms one entry, paired with its most common genes and DNA. A total of more than 250,000 distinct CDR3 sequences appear in this sample, 9.9% of them only once. 10% of the sample comes from the top ten. The clonotype was recovered from a human donor who donated a stem cell graft to a child with SCID. Material: PBMCs from the stem cell graft donor, obtained from the stem cell graft.

This receptor carries the CDR3 CASSLAGAGFQGYTF. The DNA sequence is as follows: TGCGCCAGCAGCTTGGCCGGGGCAGGATTCCAGGGCTACACCTTC. Recombination linked TRBV5-1 to TRBJ1-2; the D region possibly corresponds to TRBD1 (5 bases align). Taken from cysteine to phenylalanine, the CDR3 has 15 residues. The sequence is cut down to CDR3 DNA, 45 bases in frame from base 1. CDR1 and CDR2 are read off the germline V gene as SGHRS and YFSETQ. The V and J ends are trimmed by 0 bases and 8 bases, leaving 17 bases between them.